This TCR beta chain emerged from a study of blood T cells in healthy people across ages. The table lists this clonotype with a few counts. Germline V CDR1 and CDR2: SQVTM, ANQGSEA. Trimming left V 3 bases short and J 4 bases short, with 12 bases between. This CDR3 spans 13 amino acids. For the second PCR, which ran for about 7 to 12 cycles, a sample-barcoded 5' primer and a J-beta primer mix were used. TCRdb independently ran MiXCR on the 5' RACE reads; one entry per CDR3 protein. The sample has some 880,000 distinct CDR3 sequences, 35% to 40% seen once; the top ten hold over 10%. This sequence was found in a man younger than 35 in good health. Sequencing was performed on blood. J is TRBJ1-2 and V is TRBV29-1; possibly TRBD1 for D (6 bases). CDR3 loop: CSVDRTGPYGYTF. DNA of the CDR3: TGCAGCGTTGACCGAACAGGGCCCTATGGCTACACCTTC. The full variable domain, completed using reference TRBV29-1 and TRBJ1-2, is SAVISQKPSRDICQRGTSLTIQCQVDSQVTMMFWYRQQPGQSLTLIATANQGSEATYESGFVIDKFPISRPNLTFSTLTVSNMSPEDSSIYLCSVDRTGPYGYTFGSGTRLTVV.